One sample yielded the 15 T cell receptor beta chains listed below, sequenced in a study of cytotoxic CD8 clonotypes in ibrutinib-treated CLL. The repertoire was sequenced with immunoSEQ multiplex PCR; TCRdb's copy has only in-frame clones and lacks some. The sample carries about 120,000 clones, approximately 58% recorded once. This sample comprised PBMCs, obtained after 24 months of ibrutinib treatment. The source of these receptors is a human donor with chronic lymphocytic leukemia.

V is TRBV28 and J is TRBJ2-7, with TRBD1 matching 10 bases. With V trimmed by 2 bases and J by 3 bases, 4 bases remained unmatched. The CDR3 runs 15 residues. Germline V gives CDR1 MDHEN, CDR2 SYDVKM. CDR3: CASSLTGQGHYEQYF. As DNA, the CDR3 is TGTGCCAGCAGTTTAACGGGACAGGGGCACTACGAGCAGTACTTC.

This clone was counted a few times. The chain is built from TRBV11-2 and TRBJ1-1, with no clear D. The germline V and J ends were trimmed by 7 bases and 4 bases, with 7 bases remaining between them. Germline values: CDR1 SGHAT, CDR2 FQNNGV. The CDR3 has 11 residues. The CDR3 protein is CASTTSTEAFF. CDR3 sequence (DNA): TGTGCCAGCACCACGTCCACTGAAGCTTTCTTT.

The rearrangement joins TRBV6-6 to TRBJ1-2; TRBD1 aligns across 11 bases. The trim removed 4 bases at V and 7 bases at J, leaving 5 bases unmatched. The germline V gene encodes CDR1 MNHNY and CDR2 SVGAGI (reference sequence). There are 14 residues in the CDR3. This CDR3 is CASSSGQGARGYTF. The CDR3, as DNA: TGTGCCAGCAGTTCCGGACAGGGGGCGCGTGGCTACACCTTC.

V usage is TRBV4-1 and J usage is TRBJ1-6, with D hard to call. The CDR3 extends over 19 amino acids. V lost 2 bases and J 0 bases, leaving 17 bases between the germline ends. Germline lookup yields CDR1 MGHRA and CDR2 YSYEKL. CDR3 nucleotides: TGCGCCAGCAGCCAATCGGGATTCAACCCCAGCTCCTATAATTCACCCCTCCACTTT. Translated: CASSQSGFNPSSYNSPLHF.

Notes on this clone: The identical CDR3 is also encoded by other nucleotide sequences in the sample. The chain's CDR3 is CASSLGGGQPQHF. For the CDR3, the DNA is TGTGCCAGTAGTCTGGGGGGTGGTCAGCCCCAGCATTTT. The chain couples TRBV19 to TRBJ1-5; possible D gene TRBD1, 5 bases. V lost 5 bases and J lost 6, with 11 bases in between. CDR3 size: 13 residues. Germline CDR1 reads LNHDA; CDR2 reads SQIVND (reference sequence). Variable domain in full (rest from reference TRBV19 and TRBJ1-5): DGGITQSPKYLFRKEGQNVTLSCEQNLNHDAMYWYRQDPGQGLRLIYYSQIVNDFQKGDIAEGYSVSREKKESFPLTVTSAQKNPTAFYLCASSLGGGQPQHFGDGTRLSIL.

This clone appeared a few times. The chain combines TRBV18 with TRBJ1-4; no reliable D call. The V gene lost 1 base and the J gene lost 3 bases, with 9 bases spanning the gap. The V gene's germline CDR1 is KGHSH and CDR2 LQKENI. This CDR3 has 15 residues. CDR3 DNA: TGTGCCAGCTCACCACAGGGTGCACCTAATGAAAAACTGTTTTTT. Its translation: CASSPQGAPNEKLFF. Variable domain in full (rest from reference TRBV18 and TRBJ1-4): NAGVMQNPRHLVRRRGQEARLRCSPMKGHSHVYWYRQLPEEGLKFMVYLQKENIIDESGMPKERFSAEFPKEGPSILRIQQVVRGDSAAYFCASSPQGAPNEKLFFGSGTQLSVL.

The rearrangement joins TRBV5-4 to TRBJ1-2; 8 bases align to TRBD1. Germline V lookup: CDR1 SGHNT, CDR2 YYREEE (reference sequence). This CDR3 has 13 amino acids. Trimming at V came to 4 bases and at J to 4 bases, leaving 3 bases not matched to a gene. The CDR3 DNA reads TGTGCCAGCAGCGTGGACAGGGCCTATGGCTACACCTTC. This codes for CASSVDRAYGYTF.

V is TRBV7-3 and J is TRBJ2-3; D gene unclear. This CDR3 is 11 amino acids long. V was shortened by 5 bases and J by 3 bases, with 3 bases between the two germline ends. Per the germline V gene, CDR1 is SGHTA and CDR2 is FQGTGA. CDR3 in amino acids: CASSITDTQYF. CDR3 DNA: TGTGCCAGCAGCATTACAGATACGCAGTATTTT.

The chain is built from TRBV9 and TRBJ1-4; 7 bases line up with TRBD1. This CDR3 is built from 15 residues. V lost 5 bases, J lost 2 bases, and 6 bases stayed unmatched. CDR1 and CDR2 (germline): SGDLS, YYNGEE. The CDR3 sequence: CASSRGGGTNEKLFF. The DNA for the CDR3 is TGTGCCAGCAGTAGAGGAGGGGGCACTAATGAAAAACTGTTTTTT.

This clone was seen many times. This rearrangement joins TRBV29-1 to TRBJ1-1, with 8 positions matching TRBD1. Germline CDR1 SQVTM, CDR2 ANQGSEA. The CDR3 extends over 14 amino acids. V was clipped by 2 bases and J by 2 bases; unmatched bases: 4. The CDR3 region is CSVEWSGGNTEAFF. The CDR3, as DNA: TGCAGCGTTGAATGGTCAGGGGGCAACACTGAAGCTTTCTTT.

The gene calls are TRBV5-1 and TRBJ2-5; 9 bases map to TRBD1. This CDR3 spans 14 amino acids. The germline V gene has CDR1 SGHRS and CDR2 YFSETQ. With 4 bases clipped from V and 5 bases from J, the junction kept 6 bases outside the gene matches. In nucleotides, the CDR3 is TGCGCCAGCAGCAACGGACAGGGGTTGGAGACCCAGTACTTC. Translation gives CASSNGQGLETQYF.

In this sample, this clone turned up once. Here the CDR3 DNA reads TGTGCCAGCAGTTCCCGTCCGGGCCACTTGAACACTGAAGCTTTCTTT. This encodes CASSSRPGHLNTEAFF. V is TRBV6-6 and J is TRBJ1-1, with D hard to call. The V and J ends lost 4 bases and 0 bases respectively, with 15 bases between them. The CDR3 contains 16 residues. Germline V gene data show CDR1 as MNHNY and CDR2 as SVGAGI (reference sequence).

This sequence joins TRBV13 and TRBJ2-7; maybe TRBD2 (5 bases). The germline V gene encodes CDR1 PRHDT and CDR2 FYEKMQ (reference sequence). This CDR3 spans 12 amino acids. The ends were cut back, 6 bases at V and 5 bases at J, with 11 bases in the middle. The CDR3 DNA is TGTGCCAGCAGTCGGGGTACGGACGAGCAGTACTTC. Translation gives CASSRGTDEQYF.

This clone was picked up many times. This chain links TRBV20-1 with TRBJ2-7; D gene uncertain. V lost 3 bases and J lost 5, with 5 bases in between. CDR1 and CDR2 from the germline V gene are DFQATT and SNEGSKA (reference sequence). CDR3 size: 10 residues. The DNA of the CDR3 is TGCAGTGCTAGTAGGGACGAGCAGTACTTC. Residues: CSASRDEQYF.

This clone has a handful of counts. CDR3 nucleotides: TGTGCCAGCAGTTTTAAGGGCAGGGTCGCAGATACGCAGTATTTT. Translating gives CASSFKGRVADTQYF. The chain carries TRBV27 and TRBJ2-3, with D tentatively TRBD1 (5 bases). This CDR3 has 15 residues. The germline V gene has CDR1 MNHEY and CDR2 SMNVEV (reference sequence). The V and J ends lost 3 bases and 4 bases respectively, with 14 bases between them.